What follows describes a single T cell receptor beta chain. The sample comes from a study of T cell responses to AZD1222 COVID-19 vaccine. Clones were sequenced by immunoSEQ multiplex PCR, and TCRdb holds only the in-frame ones, with some missing. The sample yields some 110,000 clones, 89% seen once. V lost 6 bases and J 0 bases, leaving 12 bases between the germline ends. The length of the CDR3 is 14 residues. The germline V gene encodes CDR1 MNHEY and CDR2 SMNVEV (reference sequence). The chain is built from TRBV27 and TRBJ2-7, with a possible D match to TRBD2 (6 bases). The sample here was peripheral blood, taken 28 days after the second AZD1222 dose. The clonotype comes from an adult who received the AZD1222 COVID-19 vaccine. CDR3 in DNA: TGTGCCAGCAGACCGTGGGGGGTCTCCTACGAGCAGTACTTC. It translates to CASRPWGVSYEQYF.